This T cell receptor beta chain was documented in a study of blood T cells in healthy people across ages. Alongside a J-beta primer mix, a sample-barcoded 5' primer served in a second PCR lasting 7 to 11 cycles. Each CDR3 protein gets one entry after TCRdb re-called the 5' RACE reads with MiXCR. The table records about 500,000 distinct CDR3 sequences, 24% of them present only once. As for this clonotype: Its specificity is not known.

After removal of 3 bases from V and 2 bases from J, the junction contained 6 bases not matched to a gene. Germline CDR1 reads MGHRA; CDR2 reads YSYEKL. The CDR3 contains 15 residues. The study's findings and limits: Across the age range, TCR beta diversity per million T cells fell in a roughly linear way.

These data were also reused for a study on T cells of mothers and their children.

Material for sequencing was blood. This clonotype originated in a boy aged 10-17 years in good health. V and J are TRBV4-1 and TRBJ2-5, with 7 bases fitting TRBD1. CDR3 sequence (DNA): TGCGCCAGCAGCCACCCCGACAGGGAACAAGAGACCCAGTACTTC. Translating gives CASSHPDREQETQYF.